The TCR beta chain described here comes from a study of T cells in localized non-small cell lung cancer. The study, taken as a whole, reports: Researchers found a median around 50 of the top 100 tumor clones in adjacent lung.

Concerning this clone: Its cognate antigen is unknown.

With 4 bases removed from V and 1 base from J, the gap between germline ends came to 8 bases. The length of the CDR3 is 14 residues. CDR1 KGHSH and CDR2 LQKENI come from the germline V gene. Assay: immunoSEQ multiplex PCR; the TCRdb copy retains only in-frame clones and omits some. The sample records over 30,000 clones, 80% to 90% being singletons. This receptor was taken from a male donor at least 60 years old with stage II lung adenocarcinoma. The sequencing here drew on peripheral blood mononuclear cells, taken before any cancer treatment. The chain couples TRBV18 to TRBJ1-5; unclear D gene. The CDR3 sequence is CASSRRESNQPQHF. CDR3 nucleotide sequence: TGTGCCAGCTCACGGAGGGAGAGCAATCAGCCCCAGCATTTT.